This T cell receptor (beta chain) stems from a study of Ad26.COV2.S vaccination and SARS-CoV-2 variants. On the study more broadly: The trial was COV1001 and the donor's arm was Ad26.COV2.S.

Here immunoSEQ multiplex PCR was the method, and the copy in TCRdb shows in-frame clones only, minus some. The table lists roughly 300,000 clones, around 89% of them singletons. Germline V gene lookup returns CDR1 KGHDR and CDR2 SFDVKD. The CDR3 extends over 16 amino acids. V dropped 4 bases and J dropped 2; count of bases not matched to a gene: 5. The treatment: roughly 18 received Ad26.COV2.S at low or high dose, single or two shots; roughly five received placebo; per-sample allocation not given. Specimen acquisition occurred on day 63 following the initial vaccine or placebo injection. An adult of 18-55 years in Boston served as donor.

V gene TRBV24-1 combines with J gene TRBJ1-3, with TRBD1 matching over 9 bases. This TCR was recovered from a person aged 18-60 years who received the Ad26.COV2.S COVID-19 vaccine or a placebo. The specimen was peripheral blood, collected in a trial of Ad26.COV2.S vaccine versus placebo. The CDR3 DNA follows: TGTGCCACCAGTGAACGACAGGGGGAGGCTGGAAACACCATATATTTT. It specifies CATSERQGEAGNTIYF.